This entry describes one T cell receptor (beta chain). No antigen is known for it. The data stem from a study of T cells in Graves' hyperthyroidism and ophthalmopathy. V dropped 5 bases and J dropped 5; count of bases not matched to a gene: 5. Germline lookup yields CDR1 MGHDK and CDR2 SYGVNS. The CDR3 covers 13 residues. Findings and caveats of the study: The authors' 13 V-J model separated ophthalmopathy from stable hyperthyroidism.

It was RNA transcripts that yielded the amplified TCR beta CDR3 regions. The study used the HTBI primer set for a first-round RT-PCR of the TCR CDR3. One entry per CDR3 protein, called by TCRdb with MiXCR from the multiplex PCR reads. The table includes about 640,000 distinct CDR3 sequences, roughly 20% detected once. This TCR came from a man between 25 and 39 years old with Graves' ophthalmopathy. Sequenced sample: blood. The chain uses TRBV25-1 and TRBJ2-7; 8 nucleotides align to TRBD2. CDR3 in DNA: TGTGCCAGCAGTAACCTAGCGGGCCACGAGCAGTACTTC. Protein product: CASSNLAGHEQYF.